The clone carrying this T cell receptor beta chain has a single count. Its target is not known. Blood collection times were about day -28 and days 30, 100, 180 posttransplant. The sample originates from a study of T cell clonotyping in hematopoietic cell transplantation. Study-wide results and limits: Pathologically expanded recipient clonotypes increased progressively from day 30 to day 180 as diversity fell.

The junction had 3 bases not matched to a gene; V was cut back by 0 bases and J by 2 bases. From germline, CDR1 is SGHDT and CDR2 YYEEEE. There are 15 residues in the CDR3. Data came from immunoSEQ multiplex PCR; TCRdb stores just in-frame clones and leaves some out. The sample shows more than 5,000 clones, just over 75% of them seen only once. The sample consisted of peripheral blood mononuclear cells, taken 100 days after allogeneic stem cell transplant. The chain links TRBV5-6 to TRBJ2-5, with TRBD1 identical over 8 bases. The clonotype was recovered from a male patient in his sixties or seventies who had an allogeneic stem cell transplant, so T cells may come from the graft donor. Some clones in this sample may be carry-over from other donors' samples. The CDR3 DNA reads TGTGCCAGCAGCTTGGCTACAGGGGGACAAGAGACCCAGTACTTC. Protein: CASSLATGGQETQYF.